This is a list of T cell receptor beta chains from one sample in a study of identical twins. TCRdb re-derived calls from the 5' RACE reads in MiXCR, one entry per CDR3 protein. The sample lists around 490,000 distinct CDR3 sequences; under 25% were seen once. The same sample was also studied in work on yellow fever vaccine responses in identical twins.

Sequenced input: CD4+ T cells sorted from blood. All receptors derive from a woman aged 18-30 years in good health. Each CDR3 is given with its conserved first and last residue. The D gene is left open where the match is weak. Expanded clones get a size class; other rows say once, few or many, or leave the size out.

-	TRBD1	TRBV12-3/TRBV12-4	TRBJ2-5	CASSLRPGTGQKETQYF	TGTGCCAGCAGTTTGCGCCCGGGGACAGGGCAAAAAGAGACCCAGTACTTC
-	-	TRBV10-2	TRBJ2-7	CASSEGSPAGEQYF	TGCGCCAGCAGTGAGGGCAGCCCTGCCGGCGAGCAGTACTTC
-	TRBD1	TRBV2	TRBJ1-3	CASSQDRITGNTIYF	TGTGCCAGCAGCCAGGACAGGATCACTGGAAACACCATATATTTT
-	-	TRBV29-1	TRBJ2-7	CSVAAGTFSYEQYF	TGCAGCGTCGCAGCAGGGACCTTCTCCTACGAGCAGTACTTC
few	-	TRBV3-1	TRBJ2-5	CASSQWGKIPETQYF	TGTGCCAGCAGCCAATGGGGGAAAATACCGGAGACCCAGTACTTC
-	TRBD1	TRBV29-1	TRBJ1-2	CSVAGQGLGYTF	TGCAGCGTGGCCGGACAGGGGTTAGGCTACACCTTC
-	-	TRBV6-2/TRBV6-3	TRBJ2-1	CASRFSGSYNEQFF	TGTGCCAGCAGGTTTAGCGGCTCCTACAATGAGCAGTTCTTC
few	TRBD1	TRBV6-1	TRBJ1-5	CASSTGTGQRNQPQHF	TGTGCCAGCAGCACCGGGACAGGGCAAAGGAATCAGCCCCAGCATTTT
many	TRBD2	TRBV9	TRBJ2-3	CASSVVTGGFTDTQYF	TGTGCCAGCAGCGTAGTAACGGGGGGGTTCACAGATACGCAGTATTTT
few	-	TRBV3-1	TRBJ2-1	CASSRGSGYNEQFF	TGTGCCAGCAGCCGCGGGTCAGGATACAATGAGCAGTTCTTC
-	TRBD2	TRBV11-2	TRBJ2-3	CASSQGAGTSGIDTQYF	TGTGCCAGCAGCCAGGGTGCCGGGACTAGCGGGATTGATACGCAGTATTTT
few	TRBD1	TRBV29-1	TRBJ2-7	CSAQTGERYEQYF	TGCAGCGCTCAGACAGGGGAGCGCTACGAGCAGTACTTC
-	-	TRBV20-1	TRBJ2-1	CSALMRDLSYNEQFF	TGCAGTGCCCTTATGCGGGATCTCTCCTACAATGAGCAGTTCTTC
few	-	TRBV7-2	TRBJ2-5	CASSLAVQGKQETQYF	TGTGCCAGCAGCTTAGCAGTCCAGGGGAAACAAGAGACCCAGTACTTC
few	-	TRBV29-1	TRBJ1-2	CSVELRGRRANYGYTF	TGCAGCGTCGAATTGCGGGGGCGAAGGGCCAACTATGGCTACACCTTC
many	-	TRBV11-2	TRBJ1-5	CASSLYSNQPQHF	TGTGCCAGCAGCTTATATAGCAATCAGCCCCAGCATTTT
few	-	TRBV5-5	TRBJ1-5	CASSLEDLVQPQHF	TGTGCCAGCAGCTTGGAGGACCTGGTACAGCCCCAGCATTTT
-	TRBD1	TRBV12-3/TRBV12-4	TRBJ2-1	CASTTDRANEQFF	TGTGCCAGCACCACTGACAGGGCAAATGAGCAGTTCTTC
few	-	TRBV7-2	TRBJ2-5	CASSYTFQETQYF	TGTGCCAGCTCTTATACCTTCCAAGAGACCCAGTACTTC
-	-	TRBV11-2	TRBJ2-2	CASSLTPNSGTSHTGELFF	TGTGCCAGCAGCTTGACTCCAAATTCCGGGACTTCACACACCGGGGAGCTGTTTTTT
few	TRBD2	TRBV12-3/TRBV12-4	TRBJ2-3	CASSVTSGRAGDTQYF	TGTGCCAGCAGTGTTACTAGCGGGAGGGCCGGGGATACGCAGTATTTT
few	TRBD2	TRBV5-1	TRBJ2-5	CASSLAGRVETQYF	TGTGCCAGCAGCTTAGCGGGTAGAGTGGAGACCCAGTACTTC
few	TRBD1	TRBV12-3/TRBV12-4	TRBJ1-4	CASSGETGAANEKLFF	TGTGCCAGCAGTGGCGAGACAGGGGCGGCTAATGAAAAACTGTTTTTT
few	TRBD2	TRBV3-1	TRBJ2-5	CASTARILAGGETQYF	TGTGCCAGCACGGCGAGGATACTAGCGGGAGGAGAGACCCAGTACTTC
-	-	TRBV28	TRBJ1-6	CASTPLSPAAPLHF	TGTGCCAGCACCCCCCTCTCCCCGGCGGCCCCCCTCCACTTT
-	-	TRBV20-1	TRBJ1-2	CSASGQRNYGYTF	TGCAGTGCTTCTGGACAGCGAAACTATGGCTACACCTTC
-	-	TRBV6-5	TRBJ2-1	CASSYSGEENEQFF	TGTGCCAGCAGTTACTCCGGGGAGGAGAATGAGCAGTTCTTC
-	-	TRBV15	TRBJ1-1	CATSRPMNTEAFF	TGTGCCACCAGCCGCCCGATGAACACTGAAGCTTTCTTT
-	TRBD2	TRBV7-9	TRBJ2-1	CASSSTSGITYNEQFF	TGTGCCAGCAGCTCGACTAGCGGGATTACCTACAATGAGCAGTTCTTC
-	TRBD2	TRBV7-9	TRBJ2-5	CASSLSGGQQTQYF	TGTGCCAGCAGCTTAAGCGGGGGGCAACAGACCCAGTACTTC
few	-	TRBV7-2	TRBJ2-1	CASTPPGTSHNEQFF	TGTGCCAGCACCCCCCCAGGGACATCCCACAATGAGCAGTTCTTC
few	-	TRBV12-3/TRBV12-4	TRBJ1-6	CASSSRQTYNSPLHF	TGTGCCAGCAGTTCCCGACAGACTTATAATTCACCCCTCCACTTT
many	-	TRBV12-3/TRBV12-4	TRBJ1-1	CASSLGQNTEAFF	TGTGCCAGCAGTCTCGGCCAGAACACTGAAGCTTTCTTT